Listed below are T cell receptor beta chains from one sample, sequenced in a study of identical twins. One entry per CDR3 protein results from TCRdb running MiXCR on the 5' RACE reads. The data hold hundreds of thousands of distinct CDR3 sequences, with about 9.4% observed a single time. This sample also appeared in a second study, on yellow fever vaccine responses in identical twins.

Sequenced sample: PBMCs. The receptors stem from a woman aged 18 to 35 in good health. Both conserved end residues are part of each CDR3. The order of the fields is V gene, clone size, CDR3 length, CDR3 protein. Clone size is shown for a subset of rows, as once, few, many or a class of expanded clone.

v_gene: TRBV5-1
abundance: many
len: 15
CDR3aa: CASSLTAGEGYEQYF

v_gene: TRBV6-5
abundance: few
len: 12
CDR3aa: CASSSDVGEQFF

v_gene: TRBV5-1
abundance: many
len: 15
CDR3aa: CASSFFGESSYEQYF

v_gene: TRBV28
abundance: NA
len: 16
CDR3aa: CASSPPVSREVTEQYF

v_gene: TRBV20-1
abundance: few
len: 15
CDR3aa: CSARDRTSVADTQYF

v_gene: TRBV18
abundance: NA
len: 16
CDR3aa: CASSPTGSGVKNIQYF

v_gene: TRBV28
abundance: NA
len: 15
CDR3aa: CASSQHPGTNDEQFF

v_gene: TRBV5-1
abundance: few
len: 17
CDR3aa: CASSALSTGLRGNEQFF

v_gene: TRBV19
abundance: few
len: 16
CDR3aa: CASSMTGGGLNNEQFF

v_gene: TRBV7-8
abundance: NA
len: 14
CDR3aa: CASTNQVSGNTIYF

v_gene: TRBV6-2/TRBV6-3
abundance: NA
len: 17
CDR3aa: CASRILRRIGSYNEQFF

v_gene: TRBV6-2/TRBV6-3
abundance: NA
len: 13
CDR3aa: CASSYDQLYEQYF

v_gene: TRBV6-2/TRBV6-3
abundance: NA
len: 15
CDR3aa: CASRGFQGRDTEAFF

v_gene: TRBV6-5
abundance: few
len: 14
CDR3aa: CASSYSRMGYGYTF

v_gene: TRBV4-3
abundance: few
len: 15
CDR3aa: CASSQDWQGPDTQYF

v_gene: TRBV9
abundance: few
len: 9
CDR3aa: CASLTGKYF

v_gene: TRBV3-1
abundance: NA
len: 14
CDR3aa: CASSQDLAGVMAFF

v_gene: TRBV12-3/TRBV12-4
abundance: many
len: 14
CDR3aa: CASSRGQEDQPQHF

v_gene: TRBV5-1
abundance: few
len: 13
CDR3aa: CASSKDRGAGYTF

v_gene: TRBV5-1
abundance: NA
len: 14
CDR3aa: CASSSGTGGLEQYF

v_gene: TRBV5-1
abundance: NA
len: 17
CDR3aa: CASSPRRDRGYTDTQYF

v_gene: TRBV6-2/TRBV6-3
abundance: few
len: 15
CDR3aa: CASSSTGTVNQPQHF

v_gene: TRBV9
abundance: few
len: 14
CDR3aa: CASGTGGRGFGYTF

v_gene: TRBV7-9
abundance: few
len: 12
CDR3aa: CATRGNKPEQYF

v_gene: TRBV3-1
abundance: few
len: 15
CDR3aa: CASSQDGRSEETQYF

v_gene: TRBV30
abundance: NA
len: 13
CDR3aa: CAWSSGHTYEQYF

v_gene: TRBV5-5
abundance: NA
len: 15
CDR3aa: CASSLVGQIYNEQFF

v_gene: TRBV20-1
abundance: NA
len: 14
CDR3aa: CSAPRTGKVYEQYF

v_gene: TRBV14
abundance: many
len: 12
CDR3aa: CASSQEQGEQYF

v_gene: TRBV20-1
abundance: many
len: 14
CDR3aa: CSAVAGGNYNEQFF

v_gene: TRBV7-9
abundance: few
len: 16
CDR3aa: CASSLGAGTDNEKLFF

v_gene: TRBV5-6
abundance: few
len: 15
CDR3aa: CASSLEVAGTYEQYF

v_gene: TRBV29-1
abundance: NA
len: 16
CDR3aa: CSVEGTSGASSYEQYF

v_gene: TRBV20-1
abundance: NA
len: 15
CDR3aa: CSAPLAGAVTGELFF

v_gene: TRBV30
abundance: few
len: 12
CDR3aa: CATARVVSPLHF

v_gene: TRBV12-3/TRBV12-4
abundance: NA
len: 19
CDR3aa: CASRDTSGDTLNFQETQYF

v_gene: TRBV20-1
abundance: NA
len: 15
CDR3aa: CSSPGAGSWADTQYF

v_gene: TRBV12-3/TRBV12-4
abundance: few
len: 14
CDR3aa: CASSFHKNQETQYF

v_gene: TRBV5-6
abundance: NA
len: 13
CDR3aa: CASSPRPRWEQYF

v_gene: TRBV7-9
abundance: few
len: 13
CDR3aa: CASREGVNTEAFF

v_gene: TRBV29-1
abundance: few
len: 14
CDR3aa: CSVANGFGTDTQYF

v_gene: TRBV4-2
abundance: few
len: 18
CDR3aa: CASSQDRDIRDRGEKLFF

v_gene: TRBV28
abundance: many
len: 14
CDR3aa: CASSKLAAYNEQFF

v_gene: TRBV10-1
abundance: NA
len: 16
CDR3aa: CASSEWDDPRRETQYF

v_gene: TRBV6-1
abundance: many
len: 14
CDR3aa: CASSDGAANTEAFF

v_gene: TRBV6-5
abundance: many
len: 16
CDR3aa: CASSYSSLAISYEQYF

v_gene: TRBV15
abundance: NA
len: 14
CDR3aa: CATSKGGMNTEAFF

v_gene: TRBV27
abundance: few
len: 13
CDR3aa: CASRLERDYEQYF